These 9 T cell receptor beta chains came from one sample sequenced in a study of CD8 T cell repertoires and HIV-1 epitope variants. No antigen has been assigned to these receptors. Profiled with immunoSEQ multiplex PCR; TCRdb holds only in-frame clones, not every one. The sample yields approximately 4,900 clones, around 66% seen once. Sequencing input: cultured CD8+ T cells derived from PBMCs. The receptors derive from a male donor with HIV.

The chain carries TRBV19 and TRBJ2-7, with a possible D match to TRBD2 (6 bases). In germline, CDR1 is LNHDA, CDR2 SQIVND (reference sequence). The CDR3 length is 16 residues. Trimming stripped 2 bases from V and 4 bases from J, with 18 bases between. This chain's CDR3 is CASSISLNSREYEQYF. CDR3 DNA: TGTGCCAGTAGTATAAGTTTGAACAGTCGGGAGTACGAGCAGTACTTC.

The rearrangement links TRBV9 to TRBJ2-5; a possible D gene is TRBD2 (5 bases). Trimming pared 4 bases from V and 2 bases from J, leaving 15 bases between. CDR3 length equals 15 residues. Germline V gives CDR1 SGDLS, CDR2 YYNGEE. The CDR3 reads CASSSAGIDQETQYF. Here the CDR3 DNA reads TGTGCCAGCAGCTCCGCCGGGATAGATCAAGAGACCCAGTACTTC.

The chain is built from TRBV15 and TRBJ1-1; D call uncertain. The V end was cut by 0 bases, the J end by 2 bases, with 10 bases between. This CDR3 has 15 residues. Germline V gene lookup returns CDR1 LNHNV and CDR2 YYDKDF (reference sequence). Here the CDR3 reads CATSRDRGLNTEAFF. CDR3 nucleotide sequence: TGTGCCACCAGCAGAGACCGGGGTTTAAACACTGAAGCTTTCTTT.

This chain connects TRBV19 to TRBJ1-6, with a possible D match to TRBD1 (6 bases). In germline, CDR1 is LNHDA, CDR2 SQIVND (reference sequence). This CDR3 is built from 14 residues. Between the trimmed V and J ends, which lost 6 bases and 7 bases, there was a span of 13 bases. CDR3 sequence: CASRWGQGNSPLHF. CDR3 nucleotides: TGTGCCAGTAGATGGGGGCAGGGGAATTCACCCCTCCACTTT. Combining the CDR3 with reference TRBV19 and TRBJ1-6 gives the whole variable domain DGGITQSPKYLFRKEGQNVTLSCEQNLNHDAMYWYRQDPGQGLRLIYYSQIVNDFQKGDIAEGYSVSREKKESFPLTVTSAQKNPTAFYLCASRWGQGNSPLHFGNGTRLTVT.

J is TRBJ2-5 and V is TRBV6-6; 7 bases are a match to TRBD2. Germline CDR1 MNHNY, CDR2 SVGAGI (reference sequence). CDR3 length: 16 amino acids. The J segment lost 5 bases and the V segment lost 6 bases, leaving 15 bases of the junction unmatched. Here the CDR3 reads CASSRALGEGRETQYF. The DNA for the CDR3 is TGTGCCAGCAGCCGAGCTTTGGGGGAGGGCCGTGAGACCCAGTACTTC.

In its sample, this clone was seen a few times. The V call is TRBV29-1, the J call TRBJ1-2; D is unresolved. In germline, CDR1 is SQVTM, CDR2 ANQGSEA. This CDR3 has 13 residues. V was clipped by 3 bases and J by 4 bases, with 12 bases between them. CDR3 protein: CSVEVGDLYGYTF. CDR3 DNA: TGCAGCGTTGAGGTTGGGGATCTCTATGGCTACACCTTC.

The V gene is TRBV21-1, the J gene TRBJ1-1. TRBV21-1 is a known pseudogene. The CDR3 covers 21 residues. In nucleotides, the CDR3 is TGTGCCAGCAGCAAAGCGGCGGGGGGAATCCGGCCGACCCTCATGAACACTGAAGCTTTCTTT. It is translated as CASSKAAGGIRPTLMNTEAFF.

This clone was recorded once. V and J are TRBV28 and TRBJ1-1, with 10 bases aligning to TRBD1. Unmatched junction bases numbered 6, after V lost 7 bases and J lost 4 bases. Germline CDR1 MDHEN, CDR2 SYDVKM. The CDR3 is 14 residues long. DNA of the CDR3: TGTGCCAGCACCTCGACAGGGGGCGTCACTGAAGCTTTCTTT. This sequence encodes CASTSTGGVTEAFF.

V is TRBV19 and J is TRBJ2-7; D is undetermined. This CDR3 is 15 amino acids long. V was shortened by 0 bases and J by 6 bases, with 15 bases between the two germline ends. Germline V gene sequence: CDR1 LNHDA, CDR2 SQIVND (reference sequence). CDR3 in amino acids: CASSIDRNDEREQYF. CDR3 in DNA: TGTGCCAGTAGTATAGATCGGAACGATGAGCGCGAGCAGTACTTC.